This TCR beta chain was identified during a study of cytomegalovirus exposure and HLA in healthy donors. Points on this clone: Its antigen is unidentified.

Germline V lookup: CDR1 SEHNR, CDR2 FQNEAQ (reference sequence). V gave up 6 bases and J gave up 3 bases; unmatched junction bases: 7. This CDR3 spans 14 amino acids. The PCR had 60 Vbeta and 13 Jbeta primers. The repertoire was sequenced with immunoSEQ multiplex PCR; TCRdb's copy has only in-frame clones and lacks some. The sample records some 180,000 clones, about 9% being singletons. Points from the study as a whole: An observed cluster of highly shared sequence variants was recorded as a likely sequencing artifact. Later analysis showed most CMV-associated TCR beta chains appearing HLA-restricted.

Donors consisted of healthy bone marrow donors. This clonotype was obtained from a woman aged 25 to 39 in good health and CMV-seropositive. The chain has TRBV7-9 and TRBJ2-7, with 8 bases lining up with TRBD2. The source material was PBMCs. The CDR3 protein is CASSWSSGDYEQYF. The CDR3 DNA is TGTGCCAGCAGTTGGAGTAGCGGGGACTACGAGCAGTACTTC.